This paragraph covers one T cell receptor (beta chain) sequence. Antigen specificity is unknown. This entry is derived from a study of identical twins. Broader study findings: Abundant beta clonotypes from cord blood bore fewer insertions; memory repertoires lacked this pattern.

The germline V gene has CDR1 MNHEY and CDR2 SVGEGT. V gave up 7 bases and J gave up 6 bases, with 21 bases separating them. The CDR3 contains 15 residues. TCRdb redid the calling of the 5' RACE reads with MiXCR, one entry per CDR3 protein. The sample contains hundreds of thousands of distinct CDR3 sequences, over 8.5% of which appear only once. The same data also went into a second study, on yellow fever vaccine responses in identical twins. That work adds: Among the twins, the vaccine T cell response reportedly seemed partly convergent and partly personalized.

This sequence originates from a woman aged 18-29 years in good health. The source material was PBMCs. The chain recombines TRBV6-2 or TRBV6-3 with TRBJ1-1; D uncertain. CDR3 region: CASITRRGLDAEAFF. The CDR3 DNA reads TGTGCCAGCATTACCCGGAGAGGGCTAGACGCTGAAGCTTTCTTT.